A single sample gave rise to the 15 T cell receptor beta chains below, sequenced in a study of response to subunit inactivated influenza vaccine. TCRdb independently ran MiXCR on the RT-PCR reads; one entry per CDR3 protein. The table has 800,000 or so distinct CDR3 sequences, around 20% seen once. The sequences come from PBMCs from blood, collected approximately 5 days after vaccination. The source of these receptors is a man between 50 and 59 years old who received an inactivated influenza vaccine.

This clonotype has a count of ten or more. J is TRBJ1-1 and V is TRBV7-9; the D gene is possibly TRBD1 (5 bases). Per germline, CDR1 SEHNR and CDR2 FQNEAQ (reference sequence). Deletions cut 5 bases from V and 1 base from J, with 11 bases between. This CDR3 spans 14 amino acids. The CDR3 loop is CASSRNTGNTEAFF. The CDR3 DNA reads as TGTGCCAGCAGCAGAAACACAGGGAACACTGAAGCTTTCTTT.

The genes are TRBV15 and TRBJ2-1, with 8 bases that match TRBD2. Germline V CDR1 and CDR2: LNHNV, YYDKDF (reference sequence). V was pared by 0 bases and J by 0 bases, with 7 bases of the junction left unmatched. The CDR3 sequence is 18 residues long. As DNA, the CDR3 is TGTGCCACCAGCAGAGATTATAGCGGGAACCTCTCCTACAATGAGCAGTTCTTC. It codes for CATSRDYSGNLSYNEQFF.

The chain employs TRBV5-1 and TRBJ2-2; D unclear. Trimming removed 1 base from V and 4 bases from J, with 8 bases in between. The CDR3 runs to 14 residues. The V gene's germline CDR1 is SGHRS and CDR2 YFSETQ. The CDR3 spells CASSLRAPTGELFF. The CDR3 DNA reads TGCGCCAGCAGCTTGAGGGCTCCCACCGGGGAGCTGTTTTTT.

This clonotype has a handful of counts. V usage is TRBV7-2 and J usage is TRBJ2-3; D may be TRBD2 (5 bases). V dropped 3 bases and J dropped 1 base, with 17 bases sitting between them. The CDR3 is 17 residues long. Per germline, CDR1 SGHTA and CDR2 FQGNSA. Written as DNA, the CDR3 is TGTGCCAGCAGCTTCCGGGGAGCTCGGGGTCGCACAGATACGCAGTATTTT. Translated: CASSFRGARGRTDTQYF.

The chain couples TRBV28 to TRBJ2-7; D gene uncertain. V was shortened by 3 bases and J by 5 bases, with 11 bases between the two germline ends. The CDR3 runs 13 residues. Germline V lookup: CDR1 MDHEN, CDR2 SYDVKM. CDR3 region: CASSLGRLNEQYF. The DNA for the CDR3 is TGTGCCAGCAGTTTGGGTCGGCTAAACGAGCAGTACTTC.

This clonotype turned up a few times. This chain joins TRBV5-1 and TRBJ2-5, with 8 bases identical to TRBD1. From germline, CDR1 is SGHRS and CDR2 YFSETQ. The CDR3 runs 19 residues. Trimming took 0 bases from V and 0 from J; bases not matched to a gene: 13. The CDR3 region has the DNA TGCGCCAGCAGCTTGGATCCTATTGACGGACAGGGCTACCAAGAGACCCAGTACTTC. It encodes CASSLDPIDGQGYQETQYF. Together with reference TRBV5-1 and TRBJ2-5, the CDR3 gives the full variable domain: KAGVTQTPRYLIKTRGQQVTLSCSPISGHRSVSWYQQTPGQGLQFLFEYFSETQRNKGNFPGRFSGRQFSNSRSEMNVSTLELGDSALYLCASSLDPIDGQGYQETQYFGPGTRLLVL.

This clonotype appeared a few times. V usage is TRBV4-3 and J usage is TRBJ1-4; no clear D gene. CDR1 is LGHNA and CDR2 is YSLEER in the germline V gene. The ends were cut back, 0 bases at V and 7 bases at J, with 12 bases in the middle. CDR3 length equals 15 residues. The chain's CDR3 is CASSQDHLRSEKLFF. As DNA, the CDR3 is TGCGCCAGCAGCCAAGATCACCTCCGAAGTGAAAAACTGTTTTTT.

The V gene is TRBV5-1, the J gene TRBJ2-7, with 9 bases lining up with TRBD1. Germline V CDR1 and CDR2: SGHRS, YFSETQ. The CDR3 has 14 residues. The ends lost 3 bases at V and 5 bases at J; junction bases unmatched: 6. The CDR3 DNA reads as TGCGCCAGCAGCTCCACAGGGGGCGCGGACGAGCAGTACTTC. Its translation is CASSSTGGADEQYF.

This clonotype was seen just once. The V and J genes are TRBV28 and TRBJ2-1; 12 nucleotides align to TRBD2. This CDR3 contains 16 residues. CDR1 and CDR2 from the germline V gene are MDHEN and SYDVKM. Trimming at V came to 5 bases and at J to 4 bases, leaving 6 bases not matched to a gene. CDR3 nucleotide sequence: TGTGCCAGCAGTACACGACTAGCGGGGGCTTACAATGAGCAGTTCTTC. Its translation is CASSTRLAGAYNEQFF.

V is TRBV12-3 or TRBV12-4 and J is TRBJ2-4; D possibly corresponds to TRBD2 (5 bases). This CDR3 spans 11 amino acids. With 8 bases removed from V and 7 bases from J, the gap between germline ends came to 9 bases. Here the CDR3 DNA reads TGTGCCAGCGGTCCGGGGAACATTCAGTACTTC. Amino acid sequence: CASGPGNIQYF.

CDR3 sequence (DNA): TGCGCCAGCAGTGATGGTCAGTCTAGCACAGATACGCAGTATTTT. Protein: CASSDGQSSTDTQYF. The rearrangement links TRBV10-1 to TRBJ2-3; D remains unclear. Trimming removed 3 bases at V and 0 bases at J, with 10 bases between. CDR1 is WNHNN, CDR2 SYGVQD, per germline (reference sequence). CDR3 size: 15 residues.

The chain links TRBV12-3 or TRBV12-4 to TRBJ2-3; 9 positions match TRBD2. This CDR3 has 14 amino acids. V lost 6 bases and J lost 5; bases outside the gene matches: 6. CDR3 residues: CASSRLAERDTQYF. For the CDR3, the DNA is TGTGCCAGCAGCAGACTAGCGGAGAGAGATACGCAGTATTTT.

About this clonotype itself: One base away lies a much larger clone, so this may be a sequencing read error. This chain uses TRBV7-2 with TRBJ2-3; D remains ambiguous. The tail of the sequence fits TRBJ1-5 better, so the J call may be wrong. CDR3 length equals 14 residues. Germline CDR1 and CDR2: SGHTA and FQGNSA. CDR3 in amino acids: CASSLGPLTDTQHF. The CDR3 nucleotides read TGTGCCAGCAGCTTAGGACCTCTCACAGATACGCAGCATTTT.

This clonotype occurred a few times. This sequence joins TRBV20-1 and TRBJ2-1; TRBD2 agrees at 9 bases. This CDR3 has 13 amino acids. V lost 1 base and J lost 7; bases outside the gene matches: 2. Germline V lookup: CDR1 DFQATT, CDR2 SNEGSKA (reference sequence). Here the CDR3 DNA reads TGCAGTGCTAGAGTCCTAGCGGGAAATGAGCAGTTCTTC. Its protein product is CSARVLAGNEQFF.

This clonotype has a handful of counts. This chain links TRBV20-1 with TRBJ1-4; D remains unclear. The CDR3 is made up of 12 amino acids. The germline gives CDR1 DFQATT, CDR2 SNEGSKA (reference sequence). V was shortened by 6 bases and J by 8 bases, with 13 bases between the two germline ends. The CDR3 nucleotides are TGCAGTGCGAGAAGTAATCTCGAAAAACTGTTTTTT. Protein sequence: CSARSNLEKLFF.